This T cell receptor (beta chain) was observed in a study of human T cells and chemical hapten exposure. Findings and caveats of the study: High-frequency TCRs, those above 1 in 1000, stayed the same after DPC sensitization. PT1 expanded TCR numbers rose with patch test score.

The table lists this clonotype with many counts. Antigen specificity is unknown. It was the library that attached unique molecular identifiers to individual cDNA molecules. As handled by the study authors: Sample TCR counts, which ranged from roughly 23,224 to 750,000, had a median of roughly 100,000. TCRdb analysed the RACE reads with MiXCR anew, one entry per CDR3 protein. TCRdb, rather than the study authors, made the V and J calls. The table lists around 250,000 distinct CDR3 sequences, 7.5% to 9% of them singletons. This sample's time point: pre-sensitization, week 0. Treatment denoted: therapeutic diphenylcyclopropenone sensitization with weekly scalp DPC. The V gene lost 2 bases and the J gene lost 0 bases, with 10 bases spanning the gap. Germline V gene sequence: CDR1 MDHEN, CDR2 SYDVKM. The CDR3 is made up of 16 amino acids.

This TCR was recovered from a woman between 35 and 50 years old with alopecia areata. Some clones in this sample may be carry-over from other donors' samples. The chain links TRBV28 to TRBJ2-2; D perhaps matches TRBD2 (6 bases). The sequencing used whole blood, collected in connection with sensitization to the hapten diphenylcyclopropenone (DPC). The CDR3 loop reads CASSLPRDSNTGELFF. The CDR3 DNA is TGTGCCAGCAGTTTACCCCGGGACTCGAACACCGGGGAGCTGTTTTTT.